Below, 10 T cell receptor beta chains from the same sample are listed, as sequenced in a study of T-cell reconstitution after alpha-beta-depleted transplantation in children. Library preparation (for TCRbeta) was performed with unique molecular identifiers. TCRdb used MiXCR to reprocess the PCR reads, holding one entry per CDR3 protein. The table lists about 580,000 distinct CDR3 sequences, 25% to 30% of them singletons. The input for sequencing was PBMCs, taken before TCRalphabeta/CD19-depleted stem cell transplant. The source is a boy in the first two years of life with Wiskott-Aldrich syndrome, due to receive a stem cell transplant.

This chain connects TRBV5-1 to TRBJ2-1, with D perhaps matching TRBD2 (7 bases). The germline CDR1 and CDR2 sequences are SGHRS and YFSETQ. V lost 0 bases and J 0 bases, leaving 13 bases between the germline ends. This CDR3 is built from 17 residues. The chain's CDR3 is CASSLAGGGASYNEQFF. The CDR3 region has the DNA TGCGCCAGCAGCTTGGCCGGTGGGGGGGCCTCCTACAATGAGCAGTTCTTC.

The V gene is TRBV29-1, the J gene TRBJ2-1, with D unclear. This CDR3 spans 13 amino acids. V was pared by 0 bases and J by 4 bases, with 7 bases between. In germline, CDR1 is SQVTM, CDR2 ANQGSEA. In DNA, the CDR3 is TGCAGCGTTGAAGATACGGTTTACAATGAGCAGTTCTTC. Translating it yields CSVEDTVYNEQFF.

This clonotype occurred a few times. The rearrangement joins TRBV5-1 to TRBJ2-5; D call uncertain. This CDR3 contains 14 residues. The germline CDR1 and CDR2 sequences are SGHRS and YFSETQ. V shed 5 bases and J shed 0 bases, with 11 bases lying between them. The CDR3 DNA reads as TGCGCCAGCAGTCGTTTAAAATACCAAGAGACCCAGTACTTC. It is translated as CASSRLKYQETQYF.

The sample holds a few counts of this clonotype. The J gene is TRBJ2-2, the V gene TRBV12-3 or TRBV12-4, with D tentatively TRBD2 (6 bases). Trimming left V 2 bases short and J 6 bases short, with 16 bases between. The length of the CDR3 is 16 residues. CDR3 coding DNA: TGTGCCAGCAGTTTACGGAGGGTTAGAGGACCCGGGGAGCTGTTTTTT. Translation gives CASSLRRVRGPGELFF.

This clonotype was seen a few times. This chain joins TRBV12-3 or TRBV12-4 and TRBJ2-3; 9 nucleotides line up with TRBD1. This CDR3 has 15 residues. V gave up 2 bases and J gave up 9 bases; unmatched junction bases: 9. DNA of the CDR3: TGTGCCAGCAGTTTAACGGGACAGGGTACGGGCACGCAGTATTTT. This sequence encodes CASSLTGQGTGTQYF.

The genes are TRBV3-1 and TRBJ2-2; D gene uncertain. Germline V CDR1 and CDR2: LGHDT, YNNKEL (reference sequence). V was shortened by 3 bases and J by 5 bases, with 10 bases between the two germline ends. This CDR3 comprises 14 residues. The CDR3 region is CASSQNTRTGELFF. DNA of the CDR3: TGTGCCAGCAGCCAGAACACCCGAACCGGGGAGCTGTTTTTT.

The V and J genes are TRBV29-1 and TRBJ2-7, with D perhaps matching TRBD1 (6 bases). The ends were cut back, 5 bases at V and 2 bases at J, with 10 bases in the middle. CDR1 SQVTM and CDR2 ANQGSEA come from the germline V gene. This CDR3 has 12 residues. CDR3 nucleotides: TGCAGCGTTCGTGGACAGACCTACGAGCAGTACTTC. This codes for CSVRGQTYEQYF.

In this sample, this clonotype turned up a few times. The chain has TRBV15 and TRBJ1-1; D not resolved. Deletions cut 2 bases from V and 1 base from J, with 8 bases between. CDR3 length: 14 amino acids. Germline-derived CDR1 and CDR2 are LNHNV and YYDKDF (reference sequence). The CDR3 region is CATSRWSGNTEAFF. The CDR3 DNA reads TGTGCCACCAGCAGATGGTCTGGGAACACTGAAGCTTTCTTT.

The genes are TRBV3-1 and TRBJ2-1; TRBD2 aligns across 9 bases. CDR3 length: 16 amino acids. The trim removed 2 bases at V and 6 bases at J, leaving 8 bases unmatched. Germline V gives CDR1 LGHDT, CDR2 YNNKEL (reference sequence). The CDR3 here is CASSQTGTSFSNEQFF. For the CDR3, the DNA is TGTGCCAGCAGCCAAACCGGGACTAGCTTCTCCAATGAGCAGTTCTTC.

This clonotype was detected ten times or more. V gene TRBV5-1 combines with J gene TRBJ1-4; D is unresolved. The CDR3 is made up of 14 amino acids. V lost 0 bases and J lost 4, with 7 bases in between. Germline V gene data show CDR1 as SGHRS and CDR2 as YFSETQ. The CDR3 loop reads CASSLDGLNEKLFF. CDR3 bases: TGCGCCAGCAGCTTGGACGGCCTTAATGAAAAACTGTTTTTT.